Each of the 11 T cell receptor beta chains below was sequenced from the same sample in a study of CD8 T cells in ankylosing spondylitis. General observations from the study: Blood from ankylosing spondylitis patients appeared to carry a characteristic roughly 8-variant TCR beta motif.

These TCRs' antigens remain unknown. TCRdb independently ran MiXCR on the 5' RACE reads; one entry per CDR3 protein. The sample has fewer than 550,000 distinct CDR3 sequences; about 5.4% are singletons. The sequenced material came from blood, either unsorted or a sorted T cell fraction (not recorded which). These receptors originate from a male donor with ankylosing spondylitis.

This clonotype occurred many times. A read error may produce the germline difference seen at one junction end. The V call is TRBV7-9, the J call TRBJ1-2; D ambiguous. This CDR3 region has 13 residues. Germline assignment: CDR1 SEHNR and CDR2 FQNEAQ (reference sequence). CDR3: CASSLGTHYRYTF. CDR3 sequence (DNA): TGTGCCAGCAGCTTAGGGACCCACTATCGCTACACCTTC.

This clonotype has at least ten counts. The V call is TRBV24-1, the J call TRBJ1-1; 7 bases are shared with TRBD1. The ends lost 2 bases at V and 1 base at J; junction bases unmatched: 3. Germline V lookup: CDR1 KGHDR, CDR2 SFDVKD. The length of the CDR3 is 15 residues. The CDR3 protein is CATSDSRTGNTEAFF. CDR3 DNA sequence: TGTGCCACCAGTGATTCCCGGACAGGGAACACTGAAGCTTTCTTT.

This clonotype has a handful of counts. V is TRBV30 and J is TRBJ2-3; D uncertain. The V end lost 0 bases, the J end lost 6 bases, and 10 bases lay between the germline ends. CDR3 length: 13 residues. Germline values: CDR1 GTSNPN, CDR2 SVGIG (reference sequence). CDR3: CAWSVLRADTQYF. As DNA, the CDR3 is TGTGCCTGGAGTGTACTTCGGGCGGATACGCAGTATTTT.

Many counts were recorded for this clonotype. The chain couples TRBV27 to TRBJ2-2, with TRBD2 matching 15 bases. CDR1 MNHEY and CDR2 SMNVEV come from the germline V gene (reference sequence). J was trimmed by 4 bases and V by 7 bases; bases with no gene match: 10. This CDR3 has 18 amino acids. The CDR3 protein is CASTPGTSGRWGTGELFF. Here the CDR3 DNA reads TGTGCCAGCACCCCCGGGACTAGCGGGAGGTGGGGCACCGGGGAGCTGTTTTTT.

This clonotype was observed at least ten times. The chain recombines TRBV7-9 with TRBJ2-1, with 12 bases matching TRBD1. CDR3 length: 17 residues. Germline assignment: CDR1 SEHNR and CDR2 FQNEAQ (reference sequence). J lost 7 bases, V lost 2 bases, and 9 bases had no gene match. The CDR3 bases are TGTGCCAGCAGCTTAACCTCGGGACAGGGGGCTCTAAATGAGCAGTTCTTC. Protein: CASSLTSGQGALNEQFF. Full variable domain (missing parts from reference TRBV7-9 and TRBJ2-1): DTGVSQNPRHKITKRGQNVTFRCDPISEHNRLYWYRQTLGQGPEFLTYFQNEAQLEKSRLLSDRFSAERPKGSFSTLEIQRTEQGDSAMYLCASSLTSGQGALNEQFFGPGTRLTVL.

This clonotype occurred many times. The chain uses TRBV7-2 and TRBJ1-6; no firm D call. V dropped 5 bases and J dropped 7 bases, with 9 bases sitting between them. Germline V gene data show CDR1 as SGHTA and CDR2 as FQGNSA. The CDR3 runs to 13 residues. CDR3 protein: CASSGWVNSPLHF. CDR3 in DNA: TGTGCCAGCAGCGGATGGGTCAATTCACCCCTCCACTTT.

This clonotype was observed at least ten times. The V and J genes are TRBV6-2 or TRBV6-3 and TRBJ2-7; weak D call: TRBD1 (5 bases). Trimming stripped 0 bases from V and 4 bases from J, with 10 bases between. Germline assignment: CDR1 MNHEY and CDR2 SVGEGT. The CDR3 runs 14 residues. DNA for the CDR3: TGTGCCAGCAGTTACTCAACCCCAGGGTACGAGCAGTACTTC. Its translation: CASSYSTPGYEQYF.

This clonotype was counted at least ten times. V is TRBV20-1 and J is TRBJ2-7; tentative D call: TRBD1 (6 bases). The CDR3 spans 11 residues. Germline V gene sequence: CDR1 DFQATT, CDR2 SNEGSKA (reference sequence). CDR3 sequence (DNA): TGCAGGGGGGCCATGGGCTACGAGCAGTACTTC. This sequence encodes CRGAMGYEQYF.

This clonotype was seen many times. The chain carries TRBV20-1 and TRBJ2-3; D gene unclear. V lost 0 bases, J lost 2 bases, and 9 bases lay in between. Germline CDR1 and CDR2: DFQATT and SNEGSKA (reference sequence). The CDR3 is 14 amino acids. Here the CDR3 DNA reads TGCAGTGCTAGAGATAACCTATACACAGATACGCAGTATTTT. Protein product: CSARDNLYTDTQYF.

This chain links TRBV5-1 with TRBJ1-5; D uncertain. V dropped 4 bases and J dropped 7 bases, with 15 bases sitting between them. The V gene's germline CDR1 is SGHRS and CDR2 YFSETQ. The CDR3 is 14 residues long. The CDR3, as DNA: TGCGCCAGCAGCCCGGATGTCACAGCGCAGCCCCAGCATTTT. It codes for CASSPDVTAQPQHF.

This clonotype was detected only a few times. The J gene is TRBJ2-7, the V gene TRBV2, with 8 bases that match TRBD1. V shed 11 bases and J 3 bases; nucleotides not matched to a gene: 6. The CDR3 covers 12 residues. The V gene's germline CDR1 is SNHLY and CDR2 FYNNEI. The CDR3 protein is CARTGFVYEQYF. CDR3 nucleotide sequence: TGTGCCCGGACAGGGTTCGTCTACGAGCAGTACTTC.